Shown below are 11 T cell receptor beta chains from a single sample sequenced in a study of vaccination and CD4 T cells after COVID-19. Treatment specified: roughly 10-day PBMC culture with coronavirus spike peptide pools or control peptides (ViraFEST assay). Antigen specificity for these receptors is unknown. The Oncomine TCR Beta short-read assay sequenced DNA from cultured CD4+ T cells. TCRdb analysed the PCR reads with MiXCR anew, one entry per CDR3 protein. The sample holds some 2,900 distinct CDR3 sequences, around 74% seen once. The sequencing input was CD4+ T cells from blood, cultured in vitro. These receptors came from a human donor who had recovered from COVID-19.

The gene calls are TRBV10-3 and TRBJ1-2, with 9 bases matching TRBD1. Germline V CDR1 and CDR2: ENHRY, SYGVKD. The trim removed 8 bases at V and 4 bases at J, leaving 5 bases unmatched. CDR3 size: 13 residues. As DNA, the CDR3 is TGTGCCATCGCCGAGACAGGGGGCTATGGCTACACCTTC. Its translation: CAIAETGGYGYTF.

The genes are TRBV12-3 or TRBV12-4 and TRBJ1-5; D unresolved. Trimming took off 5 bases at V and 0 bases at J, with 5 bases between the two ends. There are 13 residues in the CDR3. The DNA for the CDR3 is TGTGCCAGCAGTCGCGATAGCAATCAGCCCCAGCATTTT. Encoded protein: CASSRDSNQPQHF.

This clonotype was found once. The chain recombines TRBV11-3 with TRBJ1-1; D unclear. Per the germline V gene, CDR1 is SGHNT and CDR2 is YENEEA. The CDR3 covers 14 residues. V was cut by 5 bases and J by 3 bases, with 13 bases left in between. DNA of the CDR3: TGTGCCAGCAGCCCGACACGGTGGGACACTGAAGCTTTCTTT. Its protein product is CASSPTRWDTEAFF.

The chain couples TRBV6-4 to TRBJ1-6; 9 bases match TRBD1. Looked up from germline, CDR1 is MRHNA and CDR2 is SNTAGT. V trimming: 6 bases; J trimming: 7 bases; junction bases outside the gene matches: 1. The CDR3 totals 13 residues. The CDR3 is CASRGTGNSPLHF. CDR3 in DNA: TGTGCCAGCAGGGGGACAGGGAATTCACCCCTCCACTTT.

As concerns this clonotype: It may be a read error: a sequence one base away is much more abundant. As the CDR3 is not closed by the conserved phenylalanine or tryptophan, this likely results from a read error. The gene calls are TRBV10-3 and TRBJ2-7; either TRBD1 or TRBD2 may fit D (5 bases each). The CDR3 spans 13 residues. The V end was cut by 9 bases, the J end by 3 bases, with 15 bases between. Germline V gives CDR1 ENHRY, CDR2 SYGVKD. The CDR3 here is CAIDSGADYEQYI. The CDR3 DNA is TGTGCCATAGACTCCGGGGCCGACTACGAGCAGTACATC.

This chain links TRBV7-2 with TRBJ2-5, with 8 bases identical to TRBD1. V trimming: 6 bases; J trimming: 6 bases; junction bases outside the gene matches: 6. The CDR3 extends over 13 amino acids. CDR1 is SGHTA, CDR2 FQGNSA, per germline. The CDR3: CASSRQGKKTQYF. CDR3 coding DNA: TGTGCCAGCAGTCGACAGGGGAAGAAGACCCAGTACTTC.

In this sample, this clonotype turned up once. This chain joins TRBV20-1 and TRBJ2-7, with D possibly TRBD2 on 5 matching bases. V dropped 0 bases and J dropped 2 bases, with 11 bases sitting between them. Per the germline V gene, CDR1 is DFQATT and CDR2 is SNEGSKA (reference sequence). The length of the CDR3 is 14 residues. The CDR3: CSARDRGFAYEQYF. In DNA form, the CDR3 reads TGCAGTGCTAGAGATCGCGGGTTTGCCTACGAGCAGTACTTC.

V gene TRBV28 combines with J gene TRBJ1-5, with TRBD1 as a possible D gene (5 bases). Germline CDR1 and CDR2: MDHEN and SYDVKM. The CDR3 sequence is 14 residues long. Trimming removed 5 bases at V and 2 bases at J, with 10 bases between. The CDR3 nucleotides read TGTGCCAGCAGTCTCCAGGGTGGCAATCAGCCCCAGCATTTT. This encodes CASSLQGGNQPQHF.

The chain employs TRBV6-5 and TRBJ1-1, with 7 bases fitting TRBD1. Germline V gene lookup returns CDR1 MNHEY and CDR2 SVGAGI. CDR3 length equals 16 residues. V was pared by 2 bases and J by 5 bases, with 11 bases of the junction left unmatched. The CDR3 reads CASSYGRRQGGTEAFF. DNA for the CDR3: TGTGCCAGCAGTTACGGTAGGAGACAGGGAGGAACTGAAGCTTTCTTT.

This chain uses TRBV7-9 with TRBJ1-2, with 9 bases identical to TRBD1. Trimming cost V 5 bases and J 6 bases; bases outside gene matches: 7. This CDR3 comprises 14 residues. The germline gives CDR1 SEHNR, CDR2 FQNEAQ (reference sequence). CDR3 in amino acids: CASSRTGGGDGYTF. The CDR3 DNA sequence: TGTGCCAGCAGCCGAACAGGGGGCGGCGATGGCTACACCTTC. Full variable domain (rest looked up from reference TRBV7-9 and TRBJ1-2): DTGVSQNPRHKITKRGQNVTFRCDPISEHNRLYWYRQTLGQGPEFLTYFQNEAQLEKSRLLSDRFSAERPKGSFSTLEIQRTEQGDSAMYLCASSRTGGGDGYTFGSGTRLTVV.

The CDR3 DNA reads as TGTGCCAGCAGCCAGTGGGGGACTAACTATGGCTACACCTTC. Its protein product is CASSQWGTNYGYTF. This sequence joins TRBV6-2 or TRBV6-3 and TRBJ1-2; a weak D match, TRBD1 (5 bases). This CDR3 is 14 amino acids long. Deletions cut 6 bases from V and 0 bases from J, with 11 bases between. Germline assignment: CDR1 MNHEY and CDR2 SVGEGT.